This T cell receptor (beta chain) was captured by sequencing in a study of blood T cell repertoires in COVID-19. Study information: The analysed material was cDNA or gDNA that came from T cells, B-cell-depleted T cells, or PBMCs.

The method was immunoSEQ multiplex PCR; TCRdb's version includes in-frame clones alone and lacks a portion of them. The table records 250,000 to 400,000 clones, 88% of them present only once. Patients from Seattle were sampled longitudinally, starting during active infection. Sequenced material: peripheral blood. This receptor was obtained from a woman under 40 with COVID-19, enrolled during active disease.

The CDR3 protein is CASSPGGSGTEAFF. For the CDR3, the DNA is TGTGCCAGCTCACCAGGGGGGTCAGGTACTGAAGCTTTCTTT. The chain joins TRBV18 to TRBJ1-1; weak D call: TRBD1 (5 bases). Germline V lookup: CDR1 KGHSH, CDR2 LQKENI. The CDR3 extends over 14 amino acids. Deletions cut 2 bases from V and 5 bases from J, with 12 bases between.